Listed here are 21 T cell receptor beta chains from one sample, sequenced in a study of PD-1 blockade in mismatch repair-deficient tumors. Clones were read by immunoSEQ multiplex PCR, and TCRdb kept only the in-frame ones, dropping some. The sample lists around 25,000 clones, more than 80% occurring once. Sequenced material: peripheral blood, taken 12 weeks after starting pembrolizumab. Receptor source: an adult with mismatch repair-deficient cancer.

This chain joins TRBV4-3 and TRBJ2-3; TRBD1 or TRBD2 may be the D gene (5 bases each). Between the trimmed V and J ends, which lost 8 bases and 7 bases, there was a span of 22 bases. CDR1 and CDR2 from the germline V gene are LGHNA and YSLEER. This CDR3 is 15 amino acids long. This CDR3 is CASPPGGREQNTQYF. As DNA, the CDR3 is TGCGCCAGCCCACCGGGCGGCAGGGAGCAAAATACGCAGTATTTT.

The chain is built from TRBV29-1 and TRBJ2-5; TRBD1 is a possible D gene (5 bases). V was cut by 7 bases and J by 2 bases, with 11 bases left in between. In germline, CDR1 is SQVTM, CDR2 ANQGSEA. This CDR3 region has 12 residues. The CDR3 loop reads CSAGRAQETQYF. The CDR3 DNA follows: TGCAGCGCAGGCAGGGCGCAAGAGACCCAGTACTTC.

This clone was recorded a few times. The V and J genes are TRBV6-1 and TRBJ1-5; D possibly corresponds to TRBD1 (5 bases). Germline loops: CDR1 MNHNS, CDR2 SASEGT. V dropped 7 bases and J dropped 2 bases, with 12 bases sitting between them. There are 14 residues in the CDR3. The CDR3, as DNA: TGTGCCAGCAACCGGGACTTTGGCAATCAGCCCCAGCATTTT. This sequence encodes CASNRDFGNQPQHF.

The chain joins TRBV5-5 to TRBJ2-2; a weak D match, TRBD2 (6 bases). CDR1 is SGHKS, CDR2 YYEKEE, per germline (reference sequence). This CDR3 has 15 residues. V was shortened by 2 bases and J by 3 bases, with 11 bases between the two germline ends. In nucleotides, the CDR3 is TGTGCCAGCAGCTTCCGCCGGAGGGACACCGGGGAGCTGTTTTTT. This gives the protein CASSFRRRDTGELFF. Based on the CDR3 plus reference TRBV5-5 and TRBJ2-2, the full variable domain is DAGVTQSPTHLIKTRGQQVTLRCSPISGHKSVSWYQQVLGQGPQFIFQYYEKEERGRGNFPDRFSARQFPNYSSELNVNALLLGDSALYLCASSFRRRDTGELFFGEGSRLTVL.

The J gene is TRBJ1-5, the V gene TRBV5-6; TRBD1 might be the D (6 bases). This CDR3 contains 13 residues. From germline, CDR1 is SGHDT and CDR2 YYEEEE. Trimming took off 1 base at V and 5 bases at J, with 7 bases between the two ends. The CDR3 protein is CASSLPGDQPQHF. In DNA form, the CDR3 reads TGTGCCAGCAGCTTGCCAGGGGATCAGCCCCAGCATTTT. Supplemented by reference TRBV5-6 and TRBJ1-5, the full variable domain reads DAGVTQSPTHLIKTRGQQVTLRCSPKSGHDTVSWYQQALGQGPQFIFQYYEEEERQRGNFPDRFSGHQFPNYSSELNVNALLLGDSALYLCASSLPGDQPQHFGDGTRLSIL.

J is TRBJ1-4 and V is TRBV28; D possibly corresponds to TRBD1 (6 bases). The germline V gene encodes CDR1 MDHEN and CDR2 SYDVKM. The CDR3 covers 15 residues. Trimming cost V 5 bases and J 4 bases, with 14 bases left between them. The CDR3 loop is CASSPTGWDNEKLFF. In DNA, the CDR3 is TGTGCCAGCAGTCCAACAGGGTGGGATAATGAAAAACTGTTTTTT.

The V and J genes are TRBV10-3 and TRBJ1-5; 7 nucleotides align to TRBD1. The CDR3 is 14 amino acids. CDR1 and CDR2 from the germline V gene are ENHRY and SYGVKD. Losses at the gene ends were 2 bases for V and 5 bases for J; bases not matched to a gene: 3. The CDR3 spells CAISERTGDQPQHF. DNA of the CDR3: TGTGCCATCAGTGAGCGGACAGGAGATCAGCCCCAGCATTTT.

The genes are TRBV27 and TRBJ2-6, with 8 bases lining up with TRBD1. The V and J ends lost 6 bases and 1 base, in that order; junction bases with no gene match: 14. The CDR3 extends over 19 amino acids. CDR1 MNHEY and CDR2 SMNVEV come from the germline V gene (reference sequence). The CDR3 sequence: CASSHYPGDRFSGANVLTF. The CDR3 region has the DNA TGTGCCAGCAGCCATTATCCGGGGGACAGGTTTTCTGGGGCCAACGTCCTGACTTTC.

The CDR3 sequence: CASSSAQVEHYNEQFF. The CDR3 DNA is TGTGCCAGCAGTTCCGCACAGGTGGAACACTACAATGAGCAGTTCTTC. J is TRBJ2-1 and V is TRBV28; the D gene is possibly TRBD1 (5 bases). The CDR3 length is 16 residues. The V end lost 4 bases, the J end lost 3 bases, and 16 bases lay between the germline ends. Germline CDR1 reads MDHEN; CDR2 reads SYDVKM. Using reference TRBV28 and TRBJ2-1 for the parts outside the CDR3, the full variable domain is DVKVTQSSRYLVKRTGEKVFLECVQDMDHENMFWYRQDPGLGLRLIYFSYDVKMKEKGDIPEGYSVSREKKERFSLILESASTNQTSMYLCASSSAQVEHYNEQFFGPGTRLTVL.

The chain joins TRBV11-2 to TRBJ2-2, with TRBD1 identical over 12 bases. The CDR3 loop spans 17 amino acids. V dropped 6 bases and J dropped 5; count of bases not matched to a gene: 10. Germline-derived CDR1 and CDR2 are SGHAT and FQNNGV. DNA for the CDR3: TGTGCCAGCAGAGATGGGACAGGGGGCGCGAGGACCGGGGAGCTGTTTTTT. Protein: CASRDGTGGARTGELFF.

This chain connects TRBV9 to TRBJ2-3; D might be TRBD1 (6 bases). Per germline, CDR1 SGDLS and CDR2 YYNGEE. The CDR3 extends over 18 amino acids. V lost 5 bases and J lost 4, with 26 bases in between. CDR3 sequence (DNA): TGTGCCAGCAGACCGGGGCCGACTTCACAGGGACCCCCAGATACGCAGTATTTT. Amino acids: CASRPGPTSQGPPDTQYF.

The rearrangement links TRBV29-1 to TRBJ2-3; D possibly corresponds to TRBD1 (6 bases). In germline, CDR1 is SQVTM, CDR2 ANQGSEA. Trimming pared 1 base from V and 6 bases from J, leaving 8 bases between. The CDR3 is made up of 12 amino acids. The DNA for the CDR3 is TGCAGCGTTGAAGGGACAGTGGATACGCAGTATTTT. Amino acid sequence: CSVEGTVDTQYF.

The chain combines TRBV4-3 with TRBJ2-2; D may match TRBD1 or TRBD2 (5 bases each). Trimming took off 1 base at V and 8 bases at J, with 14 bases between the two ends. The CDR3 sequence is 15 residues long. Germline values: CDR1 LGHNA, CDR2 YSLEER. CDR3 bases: TGCGCCAGCAGCCAAGGACAGTCGGGGAGAGGGGAGCTGTTTTTT. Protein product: CASSQGQSGRGELFF.

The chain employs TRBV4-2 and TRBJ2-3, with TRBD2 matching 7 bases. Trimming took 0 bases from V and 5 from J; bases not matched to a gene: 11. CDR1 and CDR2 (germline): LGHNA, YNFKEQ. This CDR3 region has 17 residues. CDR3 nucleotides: TGTGCCAGCAGCCAAGATAAGAGGGAGGGGTGGCGAGATACGCAGTATTTT. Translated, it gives CASSQDKREGWRDTQYF.

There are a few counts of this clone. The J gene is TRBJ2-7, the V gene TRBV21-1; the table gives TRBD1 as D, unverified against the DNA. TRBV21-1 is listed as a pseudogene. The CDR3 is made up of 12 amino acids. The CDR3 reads CASSKVHYEQYF. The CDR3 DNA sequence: TGTGCCAGCAGCAAAGTACACTACGAGCAGTACTTC.

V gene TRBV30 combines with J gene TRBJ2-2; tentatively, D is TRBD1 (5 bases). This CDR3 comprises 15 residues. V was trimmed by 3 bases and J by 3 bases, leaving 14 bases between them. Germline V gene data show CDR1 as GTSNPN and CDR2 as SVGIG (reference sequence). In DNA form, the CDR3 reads TGTGCCTGGAGGGGCAGGGCCCCTTACACCGGGGAGCTGTTTTTT. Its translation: CAWRGRAPYTGELFF.

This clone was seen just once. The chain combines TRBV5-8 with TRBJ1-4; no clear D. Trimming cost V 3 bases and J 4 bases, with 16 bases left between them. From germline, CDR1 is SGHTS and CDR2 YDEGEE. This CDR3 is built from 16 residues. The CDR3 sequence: CASSSPGLPNNEKLFF. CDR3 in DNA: TGTGCCAGCAGCTCGCCGGGTCTTCCAAATAATGAAAAACTGTTTTTT.

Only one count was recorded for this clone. In DNA form, the CDR3 reads TGTGCCAGCAGTGAAGCTAGGAGATTCACTGAAGCTTTCTTT. It translates to CASSEARRFTEAFF. The chain joins TRBV6-1 to TRBJ1-1; no clear D. The CDR3 contains 14 residues. Between the trimmed V and J ends, which lost 0 bases and 4 bases, there was a span of 9 bases. Germline CDR1 reads MNHNS; CDR2 reads SASEGT.

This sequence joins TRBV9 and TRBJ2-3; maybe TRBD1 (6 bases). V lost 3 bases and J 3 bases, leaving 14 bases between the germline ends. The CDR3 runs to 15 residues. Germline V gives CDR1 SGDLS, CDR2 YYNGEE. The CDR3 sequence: CASSAPATGTDTQYF. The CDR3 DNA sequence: TGTGCCAGCAGCGCCCCAGCGACAGGTACAGATACGCAGTATTTT.

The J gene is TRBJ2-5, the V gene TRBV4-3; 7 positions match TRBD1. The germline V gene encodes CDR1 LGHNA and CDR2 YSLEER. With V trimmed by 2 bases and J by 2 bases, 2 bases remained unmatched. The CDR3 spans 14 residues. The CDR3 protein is CASSQSTGQETQYF. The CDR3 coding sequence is TGCGCCAGCAGCCAATCGACAGGGCAAGAGACCCAGTACTTC.

The CDR3 region has the DNA TGTGCCAGCAGCCGGGATAACGACGAGTGGTTTAATAGCTACAATGAGCAGTTCTTC. Its protein product is CASSRDNDEWFNSYNEQFF. This chain links TRBV11-2 with TRBJ2-1, with TRBD2 as a possible D gene (5 bases). This CDR3 spans 19 amino acids. V lost 5 bases and J lost 3, with 26 bases in between. CDR1 is SGHAT and CDR2 is FQNNGV in the germline V gene.